The 10 T cell receptor beta chains below come from one sample, sequenced in a study of blood T cells in healthy people across ages. Primed by a sample-barcoded 5' primer and a J-beta primer mix, a second PCR proceeded for roughly 6 to 12 cycles. One entry per CDR3 protein results from TCRdb running MiXCR on the 5' RACE reads. The sample lists hundreds of thousands of distinct CDR3 sequences, about 42% occurring once. Specimen: blood. The receptors here all came from a woman aged 55-70 years in good health.

A remark on this clonotype: The junction does not match germline at one end; this may be a read error. This chain joins TRBV27 and TRBJ2-1, with a tentative D call TRBD2 (5 bases). The CDR3 is 15 amino acids. The germline V gene encodes CDR1 MNHEY and CDR2 SMNVEV (reference sequence). CDR3 loop: CASSRLVDSYNGQFF. The CDR3 coding sequence is TGTGCCAGCAGTCGATTGGTGGACTCCTACAATGGGCAGTTCTTC.

This clonotype has a count of ten or more. The chain's CDR3 is CASSERGSSYNEQFF. In DNA, the CDR3 is TGTGCCAGCAGTGAAAGAGGGAGCTCCTACAATGAGCAGTTCTTC. V usage is TRBV7-9 and J usage is TRBJ2-1; perhaps TRBD2 as D (5 bases). CDR3 size: 15 residues. Germline CDR1 and CDR2: SEHNR and FQNEAQ (reference sequence). The ends were cut back, 6 bases at V and 0 bases at J, with 12 bases in the middle.

The J gene is TRBJ1-4, the V gene TRBV20-1; 7 bases agree with TRBD1. The germline CDR1 and CDR2 sequences are DFQATT and SNEGSKA (reference sequence). Trimming at V came to 4 bases and at J to 0 bases, leaving 8 bases not matched to a gene. This CDR3 spans 16 amino acids. CDR3 coding DNA: TGCAGTGCTATGTTGAGGGGGCATGCAACTAATGAAAAACTGTTTTTT. It translates to CSAMLRGHATNEKLFF.

This clonotype occurred a few times. This chain links TRBV29-1 with TRBJ1-2; D might be TRBD1 (6 bases). There are 13 residues in the CDR3. From germline, CDR1 is SQVTM and CDR2 ANQGSEA. V dropped 5 bases and J dropped 4 bases, with 14 bases sitting between them. The CDR3 DNA reads TGCAGCGTTCACCATAGGGGGATCTATGGCTACACCTTC. It yields the protein CSVHHRGIYGYTF.

As regards this clonotype: This may come from a read error, since a much larger clone is one base off. The chain carries TRBV11-1 and TRBJ2-3; D assignment may be TRBD1 or TRBD2 (5 bases each). Germline-derived CDR1 and CDR2 are SGHAT and FQDESV (reference sequence). The CDR3 is 16 residues long. This chain's CDR3 is CASSLEGESSTDTRYF. CDR3 DNA sequence: TGTGCCAGCAGCTTAGAAGGGGAATCTAGCACAGATACGCGGTATTTT.

This clonotype was found a few times. The chain couples TRBV7-3 to TRBJ2-1; 10 bases line up with TRBD1. Germline V lookup: CDR1 SGHTA, CDR2 FQGTGA. After removal of 1 base from V and 4 bases from J, the junction contained 4 bases not matched to a gene. The CDR3 runs 16 residues. The CDR3 coding sequence is TGTGCCAGCAGCTTAAACGGACAGGGGGTTTACAATGAGCAGTTCTTC. Protein: CASSLNGQGVYNEQFF.

This chain joins TRBV11-2 and TRBJ2-5; 7 nucleotides line up with TRBD1. Germline V CDR1 and CDR2: SGHAT, FQNNGV. The V and J ends lost 5 bases and 5 bases, in that order; junction bases with no gene match: 8. This CDR3 spans 14 amino acids. The CDR3 nucleotides are TGTGCCAGCAGCCGAACAGGGGCGTGGGAGACCCAGTACTTC. This sequence encodes CASSRTGAWETQYF. The whole variable domain, filled in from reference TRBV11-2 and TRBJ2-5, reads EAGVAQSPRYKIIEKRQSVAFWCNPISGHATLYWYQQILGQGPKLLIQFQNNGVVDDSQLPKDRFSAERLKGVDSTLKIQPAKLEDSAVYLCASSRTGAWETQYFGPGTRLLVL.

Of note for this clonotype: A much more abundant neighbour one base away suggests this may be a read error. The chain joins TRBV29-1 to TRBJ2-1; possibly TRBD1 for D (5 bases). CDR1 and CDR2 from the germline V gene are SQVTM and ANQGSEA. The CDR3 consists of 12 residues. The V end lost 4 bases, the J end lost 5 bases, and 9 bases lay between the germline ends. CDR3 coding DNA: TGCAGCGTTGTCAGGGTGAACAATGAGCAGTTCTTC. Translation gives CSVVRVNNEQFF.

This clonotype was recorded a few times. The chain has TRBV5-1 and TRBJ2-1, with 12 bases fitting TRBD2. After removal of 0 bases from V and 4 bases from J, the junction contained 5 bases not matched to a gene. The CDR3 consists of 17 residues. Germline values: CDR1 SGHRS, CDR2 YFSETQ. CDR3: CASSLGASGRVYNEQFF. DNA for the CDR3: TGCGCCAGCAGCTTGGGCGCTAGCGGGAGGGTATACAATGAGCAGTTCTTC.

This clonotype has only a few counts. This rearrangement joins TRBV20-1 to TRBJ2-1; the match to TRBD1 covers 10 bases. V dropped 0 bases and J dropped 6; count of bases not matched to a gene: 8. This CDR3 has 16 amino acids. Germline assignment: CDR1 DFQATT and CDR2 SNEGSKA (reference sequence). CDR3 nucleotides: TGCAGTGCTAGAGAGAGCCGGGACAGGGGTCTCAATGAGCAGTTCTTC. The encoded protein is CSARESRDRGLNEQFF.